The 12 T cell receptor beta chains below all came from one sample that was sequenced in a study of blood T cell repertoires in COVID-19. The protocol was immunoSEQ multiplex PCR, while the TCRdb copy is restricted to in-frame clones and leaves out a portion. The sample records tens of thousands of clones, around 70% being singletons. Input material: peripheral blood. The receptors shown here come from a woman aged 50 to 60 with active or convalescent COVID-19.

V usage is TRBV6-1 and J usage is TRBJ2-5; 8 positions match TRBD1. The CDR3 loop spans 15 amino acids. The germline V gene encodes CDR1 MNHNS and CDR2 SASEGT. V trimming: 3 bases; J trimming: 5 bases; junction bases outside the gene matches: 8. CDR3 DNA sequence: TGTGCCAGCAGTGAGGGCCAGGGGGCGCGGGAGACCCAGTACTTC. Its translation: CASSEGQGARETQYF.

This clone was seen only a few times. This sequence joins TRBV3-1 (or the pseudogene TRBV3-2) and TRBJ1-2, with D possibly TRBD1 on 5 matching bases. CDR1 LGHDT and CDR2 YNNKEL come from the germline V gene (reference sequence). Trimming cost V 4 bases and J 4 bases, with 16 bases left between them. CDR3 size: 15 residues. The CDR3 region is CASSPHRGGSYGYTF. CDR3 in DNA: TGTGCCAGCAGCCCCCACCGGGGGGGATCCTATGGCTACACCTTC.

This clone was detected a few times. The chain combines TRBV12-1 with TRBJ2-4; the table's TRBD1 call for D was not verified on the DNA. TRBV12-1 is a listed pseudogene. The CDR3 is 16 amino acids. The CDR3 nucleotides read TGTGCCAGCAGGCATGACAGACCTCTAGCCAAAAACATTCAGTACTTC. Translation gives CASRHDRPLAKNIQYF.

The chain employs TRBV27 and TRBJ2-5; D remains ambiguous. The CDR3 contains 14 residues. Germline V gene sequence: CDR1 MNHEY, CDR2 SMNVEV (reference sequence). The ends were cut back, 3 bases at V and 5 bases at J, with 13 bases in the middle. The CDR3 loop reads CASSLAGHRETQYF. In nucleotides, the CDR3 is TGTGCCAGCAGTTTGGCAGGTCACCGGGAGACCCAGTACTTC.

This clone was observed a handful of times. The chain employs TRBV4-1 and TRBJ2-3; TRBD2 is a possible D gene (6 bases). Per the germline V gene, CDR1 is MGHRA and CDR2 is YSYEKL. Trimming stripped 4 bases from V and 0 bases from J, with 11 bases between. This CDR3 has 15 amino acids. The CDR3 nucleotides are TGCGCCAGCAGCCTTTTAGCGGCTAGCACAGATACGCAGTATTTT. Translation: CASSLLAASTDTQYF.

The V gene is TRBV2, the J gene TRBJ2-2, with TRBD1 matching 9 bases. The J segment lost 1 base and the V segment lost 7 bases, leaving 4 bases of the junction unmatched. Germline CDR1 SNHLY, CDR2 FYNNEI. The CDR3 contains 15 residues. The CDR3 coding sequence is TGTGCCAGCAACCGGGACAGGGAGAACACCGGGGAGCTGTTTTTT. Amino acids: CASNRDRENTGELFF.

This clone was found once. The V call is TRBV6-5, the J call TRBJ2-3; 7 nucleotides align to TRBD1. CDR1 is MNHEY and CDR2 is SVGAGI in the germline V gene. The CDR3 loop spans 15 amino acids. V was pared by 10 bases and J by 0 bases, with 10 bases of the junction left unmatched. CDR3 residues: CATQRGLSSTDTQYF. In DNA form, the CDR3 reads TGTGCCACCCAGAGGGGGCTTTCCAGCACAGATACGCAGTATTTT.

V and J are TRBV9 and TRBJ2-3; 10 bases match TRBD2. The CDR3 contains 13 residues. V lost 3 bases, J lost 14 bases, and 9 bases stayed unmatched. The germline gives CDR1 SGDLS, CDR2 YYNGEE. The CDR3 is CASSALAGDFTYF. CDR3 nucleotide sequence: TGTGCCAGCAGCGCCCTAGCGGGGGATTTTACGTATTTT.

CDR3 nucleotides: TGTGCCAGCAGTAGGACATTCAATCAGCCCCAGCATTTT. Amino acid sequence: CASSRTFNQPQHF. J is TRBJ1-5 and V is TRBV6-2 or TRBV6-3, with a possible D match to TRBD1 (5 bases). The CDR3 contains 13 residues. The germline gives CDR1 MNHEY, CDR2 SVGEGT. V was trimmed by 5 bases and J by 3 bases, leaving 8 bases between them.

The chain links TRBV6-1 to TRBJ1-5; no clear D. Germline CDR1 and CDR2: MNHNS and SASEGT. Trimming took off 2 bases at V and 0 bases at J, with 8 bases between the two ends. There are 15 residues in the CDR3. The CDR3 region has the DNA TGTGCCAGCAGTGAACAACAGTTTAGCAATCAGCCCCAGCATTTT. This gives the protein CASSEQQFSNQPQHF.

This sequence joins TRBV27 and TRBJ1-2; D not resolved. Between the trimmed V and J ends, which lost 0 bases and 2 bases, there was a span of 4 bases. The CDR3 runs to 13 residues. CDR1 and CDR2 from the germline V gene are MNHEY and SMNVEV (reference sequence). The DNA for the CDR3 is TGTGCCAGCAGTTTATCCGTGAACTATGGCTACACCTTC. Translating it yields CASSLSVNYGYTF.

V gene TRBV27 combines with J gene TRBJ1-6; D ambiguous. This CDR3 region has 12 residues. Germline V gives CDR1 MNHEY, CDR2 SMNVEV (reference sequence). Trimming stripped 4 bases from V and 7 bases from J, with 5 bases between. This CDR3 is CASSSGNSPLHF. In DNA form, the CDR3 reads TGTGCCAGCAGTTCGGGAAATTCACCCCTCCACTTT.